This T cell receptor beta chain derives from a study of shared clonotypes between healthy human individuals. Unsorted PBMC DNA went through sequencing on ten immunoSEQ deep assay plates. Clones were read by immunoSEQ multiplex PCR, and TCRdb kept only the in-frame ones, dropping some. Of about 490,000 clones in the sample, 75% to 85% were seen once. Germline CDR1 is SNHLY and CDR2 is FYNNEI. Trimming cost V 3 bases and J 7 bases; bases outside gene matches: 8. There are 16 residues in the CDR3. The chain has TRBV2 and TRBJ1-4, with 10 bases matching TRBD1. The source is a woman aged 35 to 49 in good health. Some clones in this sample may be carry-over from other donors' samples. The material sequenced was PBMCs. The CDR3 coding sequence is TGTGCCAGCAGTGACCCGGGACAGGGGATGAGTGAAAAACTGTTTTTT. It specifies CASSDPGQGMSEKLFF.